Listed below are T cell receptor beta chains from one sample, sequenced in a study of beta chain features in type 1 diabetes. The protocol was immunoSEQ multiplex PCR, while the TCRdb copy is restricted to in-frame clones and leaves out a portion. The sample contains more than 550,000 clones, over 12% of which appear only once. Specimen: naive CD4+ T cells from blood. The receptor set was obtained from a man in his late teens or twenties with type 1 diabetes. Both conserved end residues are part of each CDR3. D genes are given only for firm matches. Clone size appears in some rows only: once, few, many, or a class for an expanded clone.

CDR3 protein: CSVAQGTFYEQYF
CDR3 DNA: TGCAGCGTAGCACAGGGGACATTCTACGAGCAGTACTTC
clone size: NA
D gene: TRBD1
J gene: TRBJ2-7
V gene: TRBV29-1

CDR3 protein: CASSFRDRSNTGELFF
CDR3 DNA: TGTGCCAGCAGCTTCCGGGACAGGTCAAACACCGGGGAGCTGTTTTTT
clone size: few
D gene: TRBD1
J gene: TRBJ2-2
V gene: TRBV7-9

CDR3 protein: CASSQEVWARETQYF
CDR3 DNA: TGCGCCAGCAGCCAAGAAGTGTGGGCCCGCGAGACCCAGTACTTC
clone size: NA
D gene: NA
J gene: TRBJ2-5
V gene: TRBV4-3

CDR3 protein: CASSQGGAGRGVYQPQHF
CDR3 DNA: TGCGCCAGCAGCCAAGGGGGCGCCGGGCGAGGAGTTTATCAGCCCCAGCATTTT
clone size: NA
D gene: NA
J gene: TRBJ1-5
V gene: TRBV4-1

CDR3 protein: CASSSGLISNTEAFF
CDR3 DNA: TGTGCCAGCTCCTCCGGGCTGATTTCGAACACTGAAGCTTTCTTT
clone size: few
D gene: NA
J gene: TRBJ1-1
V gene: TRBV18

CDR3 protein: CASSSGGYQETQYF
CDR3 DNA: TGCGCCAGTTCTAGCGGGGGGTACCAAGAGACCCAGTACTTC
clone size: few
D gene: TRBD2
J gene: TRBJ2-5
V gene: TRBV5-1

CDR3 protein: CASGLPGLEYNEQFF
CDR3 DNA: TGTGCCAGCGGACTGCCCGGACTAGAATACAATGAGCAGTTCTTC
clone size: NA
D gene: TRBD2
J gene: TRBJ2-1
V gene: TRBV2

CDR3 protein: CASSTDRGSSNQPQHF
CDR3 DNA: TGTGCCAGCTCTACCGACAGGGGATCAAGCAATCAGCCCCAGCATTTT
clone size: NA
D gene: TRBD1
J gene: TRBJ1-5
V gene: TRBV18

CDR3 protein: CASSRDISGRNTNEQFF
CDR3 DNA: TGTGCCAGCAGCCGGGACATTTCTGGCCGAAACACCAATGAGCAGTTCTTC
clone size: few
D gene: NA
J gene: TRBJ2-1
V gene: TRBV9

CDR3 protein: CASSSDGTPGNIQYF
CDR3 DNA: TGTGCCAGCAGCTCGGACGGGACTCCCGGAAACATTCAGTACTTC
clone size: NA
D gene: NA
J gene: TRBJ2-4
V gene: TRBV7-2

CDR3 protein: CASSVTSGSEQFF
CDR3 DNA: TGTGCCAGCAGCGTGACTAGCGGGAGTGAGCAGTTCTTC
clone size: few
D gene: TRBD2
J gene: TRBJ2-1
V gene: TRBV11-3

CDR3 protein: CASVRGGSYNEQFF
CDR3 DNA: TGTGCCAGCGTTCGTGGGGGGAGCTACAATGAGCAGTTCTTC
clone size: few
D gene: NA
J gene: TRBJ2-1
V gene: TRBV28

CDR3 protein: CASSYDRTDTEAFF
CDR3 DNA: TGTGCCAGCAGTTACGATAGGACGGACACTGAAGCTTTCTTT
clone size: NA
D gene: NA
J gene: TRBJ1-1
V gene: TRBV6-5

CDR3 protein: CSARTGGEDGYGYTF
CDR3 DNA: TGCAGCGCCCGGACAGGGGGCGAAGACGGCTATGGCTACACCTTC
clone size: few
D gene: TRBD1
J gene: TRBJ1-2
V gene: TRBV29-1

CDR3 protein: CAISVTGYGYTF
CDR3 DNA: TGTGCCATCAGTGTCACAGGGTATGGCTACACCTTC
clone size: NA
D gene: NA
J gene: TRBJ1-2
V gene: TRBV10-3

CDR3 protein: CASNGQTELFF
CDR3 DNA: TGTGCCAGCAACGGACAGACGGAGCTGTTTTTT
clone size: NA
D gene: NA
J gene: TRBJ2-2
V gene: TRBV28

CDR3 protein: CASSYDHEQFF
CDR3 DNA: TGTGCCAGCAGTTACGACCATGAGCAGTTCTTC
clone size: few
D gene: NA
J gene: TRBJ2-1
V gene: TRBV6-6

CDR3 protein: CAWSVPRRDNQPQHF
CDR3 DNA: TGTGCCTGGAGTGTACCCCGCAGGGACAATCAGCCCCAGCATTTT
clone size: NA
D gene: NA
J gene: TRBJ1-5
V gene: TRBV30

CDR3 protein: CAWSVLVGETQYF
CDR3 DNA: TGTGCCTGGAGTGTACTGGTCGGGGAGACCCAGTACTTC
clone size: few
D gene: NA
J gene: TRBJ2-5
V gene: TRBV30

CDR3 protein: CASSFSGNTQYF
CDR3 DNA: TGTGCCAGCAGCTTTTCGGGGAATACGCAGTATTTT
clone size: few
D gene: NA
J gene: TRBJ2-3
V gene: TRBV13

CDR3 protein: CASSFSGTGMETQYF
CDR3 DNA: TGTGCCAGCAGCTTTTCCGGGACAGGGATGGAGACCCAGTACTTC
clone size: NA
D gene: TRBD1
J gene: TRBJ2-5
V gene: TRBV5-6

CDR3 protein: CASSLAGTSVLNEQFF
CDR3 DNA: TGCGCCAGCAGCTTGGCCGGGACTAGCGTACTCAATGAGCAGTTCTTC
clone size: NA
D gene: TRBD2
J gene: TRBJ2-1
V gene: TRBV5-1

CDR3 protein: CASSLASASGGQNIQYF
CDR3 DNA: TGTGCCAGCAGCTTAGCGTCGGCTAGCGGGGGGCAAAACATTCAGTACTTC
clone size: few
D gene: TRBD2
J gene: TRBJ2-4
V gene: TRBV7-2

CDR3 protein: CASSQTGGAYNEQFF
CDR3 DNA: TGCGCCAGCAGCCAAACAGGGGGCGCGTACAATGAGCAGTTCTTC
clone size: NA
D gene: TRBD1
J gene: TRBJ2-1
V gene: TRBV5-1

CDR3 protein: CASSLGVRGQETQYF
CDR3 DNA: TGTGCCAGCAGCCTCGGGGTGCGGGGTCAAGAGACCCAGTACTTC
clone size: few
D gene: NA
J gene: TRBJ2-5
V gene: TRBV7-6

CDR3 protein: CASSFGLTGTNEQFF
CDR3 DNA: TGTGCCAGCAGTTTTGGGCTCACGGGCACTAATGAGCAGTTCTTC
clone size: NA
D gene: NA
J gene: TRBJ2-1
V gene: TRBV27

CDR3 protein: CASSLSGLETQYF
CDR3 DNA: TGTGCCAGCAGCTTATCAGGGTTGGAGACCCAGTACTTC
clone size: NA
D gene: NA
J gene: TRBJ2-5
V gene: TRBV7-2

CDR3 protein: CASSPQPGAMNTEAFF
CDR3 DNA: TGTGCCAGCAGCCCCCAACCCGGGGCCATGAACACTGAAGCTTTCTTT
clone size: NA
D gene: NA
J gene: TRBJ1-1
V gene: TRBV7-2

CDR3 protein: CASRPGEGTEAFF
CDR3 DNA: TGTGCCAGCCGTCCAGGGGAGGGGACTGAAGCTTTCTTT
clone size: NA
D gene: NA
J gene: TRBJ1-1
V gene: TRBV7-9

CDR3 protein: CAWSHTGYTEAFF
CDR3 DNA: TGTGCCTGGAGTCATACAGGGTACACTGAAGCTTTCTTT
clone size: few
D gene: NA
J gene: TRBJ1-1
V gene: TRBV30

CDR3 protein: CASSEYGTVNTDTQYF
CDR3 DNA: TGTGCCAGCAGTGAATATGGGACGGTAAACACAGATACGCAGTATTTT
clone size: NA
D gene: NA
J gene: TRBJ2-3
V gene: TRBV25-1

CDR3 protein: CASSPLAAANLQETQYF
CDR3 DNA: TGTGCCAGCTCACCATTGGCCGCCGCCAACTTACAAGAGACCCAGTACTTC
clone size: once
D gene: NA
J gene: TRBJ2-5
V gene: TRBV18

CDR3 protein: CASSEERGLTDTQYF
CDR3 DNA: TGTGCCAGCAGTGAGGAACGGGGCCTGACAGATACGCAGTATTTT
clone size: few
D gene: NA
J gene: TRBJ2-3
V gene: TRBV25-1

CDR3 protein: CASSSDRPSSGNTIYF
CDR3 DNA: TGTGCCAGTAGTAGCGACAGGCCGAGCTCTGGAAACACCATATATTTT
clone size: NA
D gene: NA
J gene: TRBJ1-3
V gene: TRBV19

CDR3 protein: CSASGAIEQFF
CDR3 DNA: TGCAGTGCTAGTGGGGCCATTGAGCAGTTCTTC
clone size: NA
D gene: NA
J gene: TRBJ2-1
V gene: TRBV20-1

CDR3 protein: CASSLGRGPTGELFF
CDR3 DNA: TGTGCCAGCAGCTTAGGAAGGGGTCCCACCGGGGAGCTGTTTTTT
clone size: few
D gene: NA
J gene: TRBJ2-2
V gene: TRBV7-8

CDR3 protein: CASSPTGGPGDTQYF
CDR3 DNA: TGTGCCAGCTCACCGACAGGGGGGCCCGGAGATACGCAGTATTTT
clone size: few
D gene: TRBD1
J gene: TRBJ2-3
V gene: TRBV18

CDR3 protein: CAWSGGEIYEQYF
CDR3 DNA: TGTGCCTGGAGTGGGGGGGAAATCTACGAGCAGTACTTC
clone size: NA
D gene: NA
J gene: TRBJ2-7
V gene: TRBV30

CDR3 protein: CASSPDRIYEQYF
CDR3 DNA: TGTGCCAGCTCTCCGGACAGGATCTACGAGCAGTACTTC
clone size: NA
D gene: TRBD1
J gene: TRBJ2-7
V gene: TRBV18

CDR3 protein: CASSQTGRETQYF
CDR3 DNA: TGTGCCAGCAGCCAGACAGGGCGAGAGACCCAGTACTTC
clone size: few
D gene: TRBD1
J gene: TRBJ2-5
V gene: TRBV5-4

CDR3 protein: CASSPRTAPNTEAFF
CDR3 DNA: TGTGCCAGCTCACCGAGGACAGCCCCGAACACTGAAGCTTTCTTT
clone size: NA
D gene: NA
J gene: TRBJ1-1
V gene: TRBV18

CDR3 protein: CAISAGSTEAFF
CDR3 DNA: TGTGCCATCAGTGCTGGTAGCACTGAAGCTTTCTTT
clone size: NA
D gene: NA
J gene: TRBJ1-1
V gene: TRBV10-3

CDR3 protein: CSVEYQGRYEQYF
CDR3 DNA: TGCAGCGTTGAATATCAGGGGCGTTACGAGCAGTACTTC
clone size: NA
D gene: NA
J gene: TRBJ2-7
V gene: TRBV29-1

CDR3 protein: CSVVAVLSTDTQYF
CDR3 DNA: TGCAGCGTTGTTGCGGTACTGAGCACAGATACGCAGTATTTT
clone size: NA
D gene: NA
J gene: TRBJ2-3
V gene: TRBV29-1

CDR3 protein: CASSQALDRGVVEQYF
CDR3 DNA: TGTGCCAGCAGCCAAGCCTTGGACAGGGGAGTTGTCGAGCAGTACTTC
clone size: NA
D gene: TRBD1
J gene: TRBJ2-7
V gene: TRBV5-4

CDR3 protein: CASSFSEGEQFF
CDR3 DNA: TGCGCCAGCAGCTTTTCGGAGGGGGAGCAGTTCTTC
clone size: NA
D gene: NA
J gene: TRBJ2-1
V gene: TRBV5-1

CDR3 protein: CASSLERQTNTGELFF
CDR3 DNA: TGCGCCAGCAGCTTGGAGCGACAAACGAACACCGGGGAGCTGTTTTTT
clone size: NA
D gene: NA
J gene: TRBJ2-2
V gene: TRBV5-1

CDR3 protein: CASSTIAGGGDTQYF
CDR3 DNA: TGTGCCAGTTCTACTATAGCGGGAGGGGGAGATACGCAGTATTTT
clone size: NA
D gene: TRBD2
J gene: TRBJ2-3
V gene: TRBV19

CDR3 protein: CSVERLAGGGGYNEQFF
CDR3 DNA: TGCAGCGTTGAGCGGCTAGCGGGAGGGGGGGGCTACAATGAGCAGTTCTTC
clone size: few
D gene: TRBD2
J gene: TRBJ2-1
V gene: TRBV29-1

CDR3 protein: CAWTGQQNYGYTF
CDR3 DNA: TGTGCCTGGACCGGACAGCAAAACTATGGCTACACCTTC
clone size: NA
D gene: NA
J gene: TRBJ1-2
V gene: TRBV30

CDR3 protein: CAWSPGQGVGYTF
CDR3 DNA: TGTGCCTGGAGTCCGGGACAGGGTGTGGGCTACACCTTC
clone size: NA
D gene: TRBD1
J gene: TRBJ1-2
V gene: TRBV30

CDR3 protein: CASSRNSGTPYNEQFF
CDR3 DNA: TGTGCCAGCAGCCGTAATAGCGGAACCCCCTACAATGAGCAGTTCTTC
clone size: few
D gene: NA
J gene: TRBJ2-1
V gene: TRBV5-6

CDR3 protein: CASSLELSSYNEQFF
CDR3 DNA: TGTGCCAGCAGCTTAGAACTTAGCTCCTACAATGAGCAGTTCTTC
clone size: few
D gene: NA
J gene: TRBJ2-1
V gene: TRBV11-2

CDR3 protein: CASSPNTRDTQYF
CDR3 DNA: TGTGCCAGCAGCCCCAACACCCGAGATACGCAGTATTTT
clone size: NA
D gene: NA
J gene: TRBJ2-3
V gene: TRBV7-2

CDR3 protein: CASRRTGSTDTQYF
CDR3 DNA: TGTGCCAGCAGAAGGACAGGGAGCACAGATACGCAGTATTTT
clone size: NA
D gene: TRBD1
J gene: TRBJ2-3
V gene: TRBV2

CDR3 protein: CAWRGGHAQGDLAQHF
CDR3 DNA: TGTGCTTGGAGAGGGGGACACGCCCAAGGGGATCTGGCCCAGCATTTT
clone size: few
D gene: NA
J gene: TRBJ1-5
V gene: TRBV30

CDR3 protein: CASSPAFQETQYF
CDR3 DNA: TGTGCCAGCAGCCCGGCATTCCAAGAGACCCAGTACTTC
clone size: few
D gene: NA
J gene: TRBJ2-5
V gene: TRBV14

CDR3 protein: CASSFSASTDTQYF
CDR3 DNA: TGTGCCAGCAGCTTTTCGGCTAGCACAGATACGCAGTATTTT
clone size: few
D gene: NA
J gene: TRBJ2-3
V gene: TRBV11-1

CDR3 protein: CASFYRDSLYEQYF
CDR3 DNA: TGTGCCAGCTTTTACCGGGACAGCCTCTACGAGCAGTACTTC
clone size: NA
D gene: TRBD1
J gene: TRBJ2-7
V gene: TRBV2

CDR3 protein: CASSPGIPKGADTQYF
CDR3 DNA: TGTGCCAGCAGCCCCGGGATCCCAAAGGGGGCAGATACGCAGTATTTT
clone size: NA
D gene: NA
J gene: TRBJ2-3
V gene: TRBV7-2